The TCR beta chain under discussion was sequenced for a study of control samples from healthy donors and cancer patients. Assay used: immunoSEQ multiplex PCR; TCRdb lists only in-frame clones, some missing. The repertoire has 90,000 to 110,000 clones, 83% of them found once; the top ten carry over 10%. V lost 3 bases and J 7 bases, leaving 24 bases between the germline ends. The germline V gene has CDR1 MGHDK and CDR2 SYGVNS. CDR3 length: 18 amino acids. The V gene is TRBV25-1, the J gene TRBJ1-4, with D possibly being TRBD1 (5 bases). This receptor was taken from a woman between 50 and 59 years old in good health. Sequenced: blood. In nucleotides, the CDR3 is TGTGCCAGCAGTGATATCAGGGTTTCCGCCTATGTTGGTGAAAAACTGTTTTTT. Translated, it gives CASSDIRVSAYVGEKLFF.